What follows are 3 T cell receptor beta chains derived from one specimen sequenced in a study of breast tumors, draining lymph nodes, adjacent tissues. TCRdb processed the multiplex PCR reads anew with MiXCR; each CDR3 protein has one entry. The table records approximately 89,000 distinct CDR3 sequences, roughly 28% of them present only once. The lymph nodes were axillary draining lymph nodes from breast cancer patients. The sample consisted of axillary lymph node tissue. Receptors originate from a female donor with breast cancer. Some clones in this sample may be carry-over from other donors' samples.

This clonotype showed up many times. CDR3 residues: CASSGGGPQHF. The CDR3, as DNA: TGTGCCAGTAGCGGAGGAGGGCCCCAGCATTTT. V gene TRBV19 combines with J gene TRBJ1-5; no clear D. Trimming removed 6 bases from V and 9 bases from J, with 9 bases in between. Germline lookup yields CDR1 LNHDA and CDR2 SQIVND (reference sequence). The CDR3 contains 11 residues.

This clonotype appeared many times. The rearrangement joins TRBV4-1 to TRBJ2-3; 12 bases align to TRBD2. The CDR3 runs 17 residues. Germline assignment: CDR1 MGHRA and CDR2 YSYEKL. V lost 9 bases, J lost 4 bases, and 14 bases stayed unmatched. The CDR3 nucleotides are TGCGCCAGTTCCCACGAGACTAGCGGGAGTTTTTCAGATACGCAGTATTTT. Translated, it gives CASSHETSGSFSDTQYF.

As for this clonotype: This could be a read error, since a much larger clone is one nucleotide away. The chain couples TRBV5-4 to TRBJ1-3; D unresolved. In germline, CDR1 is SGHNT, CDR2 YYREEE (reference sequence). Trimming left V 1 base short and J 0 bases short, with 8 bases between. The CDR3 runs to 15 residues. The CDR3 region is CASSLMGSSGNTIYF. In nucleotides, the CDR3 is TGTGCCAGCAGCTTGATGGGATCCTCTGGAAACACCATATATTTT.